The next 32 T cell receptor beta chains were all read from a single sample in a study of blood T cell repertoires in COVID-19. TCRdb's copy holds only in-frame clones and misses some; the assay was immunoSEQ multiplex PCR. The repertoire has about 170,000 clones, about 93% of them found once; the top ten carry 4.5% to 5.5%. Source material: peripheral blood. The receptors here all came from a woman aged 50 to 60 with acute or convalescent COVID-19.

The rearrangement uses TRBV7-2 and TRBJ2-7, with D possibly being TRBD2 (5 bases). Germline V gene sequence: CDR1 SGHTA, CDR2 FQGNSA. V lost 6 bases to trimming and J lost 2 bases, with 23 bases between them. CDR3 length: 17 amino acids. Here the CDR3 reads CASRPSPGLLRTYEQYF. The CDR3 DNA reads as TGTGCCAGCAGACCCTCCCCCGGACTCCTGCGTACCTACGAGCAGTACTTC.

The chain employs TRBV2 and TRBJ2-5, with 7 positions matching TRBD2. The germline CDR1 and CDR2 sequences are SNHLY and FYNNEI. After removal of 5 bases from V and 1 base from J, the junction contained 4 bases not matched to a gene. CDR3 length equals 14 residues. The CDR3: CASSLLASQETQYF. CDR3 DNA sequence: TGTGCCAGCAGTTTACTAGCGAGCCAAGAGACCCAGTACTTC. The full variable domain, rest sourced from reference TRBV2 and TRBJ2-5, is EPEVTQTPSHQVTQMGQEVILRCVPISNHLYFYWYRQILGQKVEFLVSFYNNEISEKSEIFDDQFSVERPDGSNFTLKIRSTKLEDSAMYFCASSLLASQETQYFGPGTRLLVL.

V and J are TRBV7-2 and TRBJ1-6, with TRBD1 identical over 8 bases. Germline V gene lookup returns CDR1 SGHTA and CDR2 FQGNSA. The V and J ends lost 3 bases and 7 bases, in that order; junction bases with no gene match: 5. CDR3 size: 15 residues. The CDR3 coding sequence is TGTGCCAGCAGCTTCTCACAGGGGGAGAATTCACCCCTCCACTTT. Amino acids: CASSFSQGENSPLHF.

The genes are TRBV15 and TRBJ2-7; perhaps TRBD2 as D (5 bases). Deletions cut 0 bases from V and 3 bases from J, with 12 bases between. Germline values: CDR1 LNHNV, CDR2 YYDKDF (reference sequence). This CDR3 has 15 residues. This CDR3 is CATSRDDTGNYEQYF. The CDR3 nucleotides are TGTGCCACCAGCAGAGATGATACGGGAAACTACGAGCAGTACTTC. Looking up the rest from reference TRBV15 and TRBJ2-7 gives the full variable domain: DAMVIQNPRYQVTQFGKPVTLSCSQTLNHNVMYWYQQKSSQAPKLLFHYYDKDFNNEADTPDNFQSRRPNTSFCFLDIRSPGLGDTAMYLCATSRDDTGNYEQYFGPGTRLTVT.

The sample holds one count of this clone. Its ends do not fully match the called genes, so a read error is possible. The chain joins TRBV7-6 to TRBJ2-1, with D possibly matching TRBD2 (5 bases). The CDR3 is 15 residues long. Germline-derived CDR1 and CDR2 are SGHVS and FNYEAQ. The CDR3 loop reads CASTLESGSYNEQFF. Here the CDR3 DNA reads TGTGCCAGCACCTTAGAGAGCGGCTCCTACAATGAGCAGTTCTTC.

V and J are TRBV6-6 and TRBJ1-5; the match to TRBD1 covers 7 bases. J lost 2 bases, V lost 4 bases, and 2 bases had no gene match. The CDR3 loop spans 14 amino acids. Germline V lookup: CDR1 MNHNY, CDR2 SVGAGI (reference sequence). This chain's CDR3 is CASSFDRGNQPQHF. DNA of the CDR3: TGTGCCAGCAGTTTTGACAGGGGCAATCAGCCCCAGCATTTT.

The V and J genes are TRBV20-1 and TRBJ2-1; D gene uncertain. Germline CDR1 DFQATT, CDR2 SNEGSKA (reference sequence). Trimming pared 2 bases from V and 7 bases from J, leaving 6 bases between. CDR3 size: 11 residues. The CDR3 DNA reads as TGCAGTGCTAGATCAGTGAATGAGCAGTTCTTC. This sequence encodes CSARSVNEQFF.

This clone was detected only once. The chain combines TRBV24-1 with TRBJ1-5; 8 nucleotides align to TRBD1. The V segment lost 0 bases and the J segment 11 bases; nucleotides outside the gene matches: 2. The CDR3 runs 13 residues. Germline-derived CDR1 and CDR2 are KGHDR and SFDVKD. CDR3 amino acids: CATSDLGTGTQHF. CDR3 bases: TGTGCCACCAGTGATTTGGGGACAGGCACCCAGCATTTT.

Here the CDR3 reads CASSLRQSTDTQYF. The CDR3 DNA reads as TGTGCCAGCAGTTTAAGACAGAGCACAGATACGCAGTATTTT. The rearrangement joins TRBV27 to TRBJ2-3; D may be TRBD1 (5 bases). The V gene's germline CDR1 is MNHEY and CDR2 SMNVEV (reference sequence). The CDR3 runs 14 residues. The germline V and J ends were trimmed by 2 bases and 0 bases, with 6 bases remaining between them.

About this clone itself: A junction boundary mismatches the germline segment, possibly from a read error. The rearrangement joins TRBV6-6 to TRBJ1-1; D is ambiguous. Germline V gene lookup returns CDR1 MNHNY and CDR2 SVGAGI (reference sequence). The CDR3 runs to 12 residues. The chain's CDR3 is CASSYPNSEAFF. CDR3 nucleotides: TGTGCCAGCAGTTACCCAAACAGTGAAGCTTTCTTT.

This clone occurred once. At one end, the junction sequence differs from germline, possibly due to a read error. This chain uses TRBV2 with TRBJ1-5, with D perhaps TRBD1 (6 bases). The CDR3 has 15 amino acids. Germline-derived CDR1 and CDR2 are SNHLY and FYNNEI. The CDR3 loop reads CASREGQSRNQPQHF. The CDR3 DNA reads TGTGCCAGCAGAGAAGGACAGTCGCGAAATCAGCCCCAGCATTTT.

The V and J genes are TRBV30 and TRBJ2-2; 7 nucleotides agree with TRBD2. The CDR3 covers 16 residues. CDR1 is GTSNPN and CDR2 is SVGIG in the germline V gene (reference sequence). Trimming removed 2 bases from V and 0 bases from J; junction bases left unmatched: 6. In nucleotides, the CDR3 is TGTGCCTGGAGTCCCCGGGGGGTGACGAACACCGGGGAGCTGTTTTTT. This gives the protein CAWSPRGVTNTGELFF.

V gene TRBV7-8 combines with J gene TRBJ2-3, with D possibly being TRBD1 (6 bases). V lost 5 bases, J lost 2 bases, and 23 bases lay in between. CDR1 and CDR2 from the germline V gene are SGHVS and FQNEAQ. This CDR3 is 18 amino acids long. Here the CDR3 reads CASSPRGYGGSTTDTQYF. CDR3 bases: TGTGCCAGCAGCCCGAGGGGGTACGGCGGGTCGACCACAGATACGCAGTATTTT.

This chain uses TRBV7-9 with TRBJ1-1; TRBD1 matches 7 bases. CDR3 length: 15 residues. The germline V gene encodes CDR1 SEHNR and CDR2 FQNEAQ (reference sequence). V was pared by 2 bases and J by 1 base, with 4 bases of the junction left unmatched. The CDR3 sequence is CASSLKGARNTEAFF. The CDR3 DNA follows: TGTGCCAGCAGCTTAAAGGGGGCGAGGAACACTGAAGCTTTCTTT.

The V call is TRBV19, the J call TRBJ1-5; D perhaps matches TRBD1 (6 bases). Looked up from germline, CDR1 is LNHDA and CDR2 is SQIVND (reference sequence). V lost 8 bases to trimming and J lost 3 bases, with 20 bases between them. This CDR3 is 16 amino acids long. In nucleotides, the CDR3 is TGTGCCAGTGAGGGTTGGGGGCTAGGCCCCAATCAGCCCCAGCATTTT. This sequence encodes CASEGWGLGPNQPQHF.

V is TRBV5-3 and J is TRBJ2-7, with D perhaps matching TRBD1 (5 bases). TRBV5-3 is sorted into the ORF group, with uncertain function. This CDR3 region has 12 residues. The V end was cut by 3 bases, the J end by 6 bases, with 10 bases between. CDR3 coding DNA: TGTGCCAGAAGCTACCAGGGTGTCGAGCAGTACTTC. Encoded protein: CARSYQGVEQYF.

The chain links TRBV10-2 to TRBJ1-6, with TRBD1 matching 11 bases. Germline values: CDR1 WSHSY, CDR2 SAAADI. Trimming took 7 bases from V and 11 from J; bases not matched to a gene: 7. CDR3 size: 14 residues. The CDR3 bases are TGCGCCAGCACTTGGGGACAGGGGGGTACACCCCTCCACTTT. Its protein is CASTWGQGGTPLHF.

V usage is TRBV2 and J usage is TRBJ1-5, with no clear D. This CDR3 is built from 15 residues. The V end was cut by 4 bases, the J end by 0 bases, with 10 bases between. Germline assignment: CDR1 SNHLY and CDR2 FYNNEI. This chain's CDR3 is CASSGGSYSNQPQHF. The CDR3 DNA sequence: TGTGCCAGCAGTGGAGGGTCTTATAGCAATCAGCCCCAGCATTTT.

The chain uses TRBV3-1 (or the pseudogene TRBV3-2) and TRBJ1-2, with unresolved D. With 1 base removed from V and 8 bases from J, the gap between germline ends came to 11 bases. Germline V gives CDR1 LGHDT, CDR2 YNNKEL (reference sequence). The CDR3 sequence is 13 residues long. The CDR3 here is CASSQGEGGGYTF. As DNA, the CDR3 is TGTGCCAGCAGCCAAGGAGAGGGAGGAGGCTACACCTTC.

CDR3 loop: CASSYGTSGHNEQFF. CDR3 sequence (DNA): TGTGCCAGCAGTTATGGGACTAGCGGCCACAATGAGCAGTTCTTC. The V call is TRBV6-2 or TRBV6-3, the J call TRBJ2-1, with 11 bases fitting TRBD2. The CDR3 is 15 residues long. Per the germline V gene, CDR1 is MNHEY and CDR2 is SVGEGT. The trim removed 3 bases at V and 5 bases at J, leaving 3 bases unmatched.

J is TRBJ2-5 and V is TRBV7-9; 8 nucleotides agree with TRBD2. From germline, CDR1 is SEHNR and CDR2 FQNEAQ (reference sequence). V trimming: 5 bases; J trimming: 5 bases; junction bases outside the gene matches: 7. The CDR3 is 14 residues long. The DNA of the CDR3 is TGTGCCAGCAGCGTTCCGGGACTAGGGGAGACCCAGTACTTC. The encoded protein is CASSVPGLGETQYF.

The gene calls are TRBV28 and TRBJ2-4; 8 positions match TRBD1. Per germline, CDR1 MDHEN and CDR2 SYDVKM. V gave up 3 bases and J gave up 2 bases; unmatched junction bases: 12. The CDR3 is made up of 18 amino acids. The CDR3 region is CASSLARTGHGSKNIQYF. CDR3 coding DNA: TGTGCCAGCAGTTTGGCCCGGACAGGGCATGGTTCCAAAAACATTCAGTACTTC.

This clone was seen just once. This rearrangement joins TRBV7-2 to TRBJ2-7; 8 bases agree with TRBD2. This CDR3 has 16 amino acids. Germline lookup yields CDR1 SGHTA and CDR2 FQGNSA. V was pared by 5 bases and J by 2 bases, with 11 bases of the junction left unmatched. The CDR3 DNA reads TGTGCCAGCAGCGCCCGGGGAACGGGAGGGCCCTACGAGCAGTACTTC. This sequence encodes CASSARGTGGPYEQYF.

J is TRBJ1-5 and V is TRBV27; the D gene is possibly TRBD1 (5 bases). The CDR3 spans 16 residues. From germline, CDR1 is MNHEY and CDR2 SMNVEV (reference sequence). Trimming removed 6 bases from V and 5 bases from J, with 20 bases in between. In DNA, the CDR3 is TGTGCCAGCAGCCTAGGTGGGAATGGGGCCTATCAGCCCCAGCATTTT. Its translation: CASSLGGNGAYQPQHF.

J is TRBJ1-2 and V is TRBV15; TRBD1 might be the D (5 bases). This CDR3 contains 13 residues. Germline V gene data show CDR1 as LNHNV and CDR2 as YYDKDF (reference sequence). Trimming removed 0 bases from V and 4 bases from J, with 6 bases in between. The CDR3 bases are TGTGCCACCAGCAGAGACAGGGTCTATGGCTACACCTTC. Its translation: CATSRDRVYGYTF. The full variable domain, in which reference TRBV15 and TRBJ1-2 provide the parts outside the CDR3, is DAMVIQNPRYQVTQFGKPVTLSCSQTLNHNVMYWYQQKSSQAPKLLFHYYDKDFNNEADTPDNFQSRRPNTSFCFLDIRSPGLGDTAMYLCATSRDRVYGYTFGSGTRLTVV.

The chain recombines TRBV11-2 with TRBJ2-2; 9 bases align to TRBD2. V shed 8 bases, J shed 0 bases, and the junction held 10 bases outside the gene matches. The length of the CDR3 is 17 residues. Germline V lookup: CDR1 SGHAT, CDR2 FQNNGV. The CDR3 reads CASPGVAGGPNTGELFF. CDR3 nucleotides: TGTGCCAGCCCGGGGGTGGCGGGAGGGCCGAACACCGGGGAGCTGTTTTTT.

The CDR3 DNA reads TGTGCCAGCAGTTCCGGCAACCGGGACAGGGGTTCACCCCTCCACTTT. Translation: CASSSGNRDRGSPLHF. This rearrangement joins TRBV6-5 to TRBJ1-6, with 10 positions matching TRBD1. The CDR3 contains 16 residues. CDR1 MNHEY and CDR2 SVGAGI come from the germline V gene. The V and J ends lost 4 bases and 9 bases, in that order; junction bases with no gene match: 9.

The rearrangement joins TRBV15 to TRBJ2-5, with D possibly matching TRBD2 (7 bases). Germline V gene sequence: CDR1 LNHNV, CDR2 YYDKDF (reference sequence). This CDR3 contains 15 residues. Trimming left V 0 bases short and J 4 bases short, with 12 bases between. The CDR3 DNA reads as TGTGCCACCAGCAGAGATAAGGGGGGGACAGAGACCCAGTACTTC. Encoded protein: CATSRDKGGTETQYF. Full variable domain (remainder filled in from reference TRBV15 and TRBJ2-5): DAMVIQNPRYQVTQFGKPVTLSCSQTLNHNVMYWYQQKSSQAPKLLFHYYDKDFNNEADTPDNFQSRRPNTSFCFLDIRSPGLGDTAMYLCATSRDKGGTETQYFGPGTRLLVL.

The rearrangement links TRBV12-3 or TRBV12-4 to TRBJ1-2; D remains ambiguous. CDR3 length: 12 residues. V was pared by 4 bases and J by 6 bases, with 9 bases between. CDR3 coding DNA: TGTGCCAGCAGTTCCCACGGTAATGGCTACACCTTC. The encoded protein is CASSSHGNGYTF.

This sequence joins TRBV28 and TRBJ1-5; D possibly corresponds to TRBD1 (5 bases). Trimming pared 5 bases from V and 2 bases from J, leaving 10 bases between. This CDR3 has 14 amino acids. CDR1 is MDHEN, CDR2 SYDVKM, per germline. The CDR3 region is CASSPGWGNQPQHF. CDR3 sequence (DNA): TGTGCCAGCAGTCCAGGGTGGGGCAATCAGCCCCAGCATTTT.

The chain has TRBV4-3 and TRBJ1-4; TRBD1 matches at 9 bases. The germline gives CDR1 LGHNA, CDR2 YSLEER. The trim removed 4 bases at V and 5 bases at J, leaving 2 bases unmatched. The CDR3 sequence is 14 residues long. The DNA for the CDR3 is TGCGCCAGCAGCCCGGGGACAGGGAATGAAAAACTGTTTTTT. As protein: CASSPGTGNEKLFF.

DNA for the CDR3: TGTGCCAGCAGTGGGGACTTTTACAATGAGCAGTTCTTC. Encoded protein: CASSGDFYNEQFF. This sequence joins TRBV2 and TRBJ2-1, with a weak D call TRBD2 (6 bases). There are 13 residues in the CDR3. The V end was cut by 4 bases, the J end by 4 bases, with 8 bases between. CDR1 and CDR2 from the germline V gene are SNHLY and FYNNEI.